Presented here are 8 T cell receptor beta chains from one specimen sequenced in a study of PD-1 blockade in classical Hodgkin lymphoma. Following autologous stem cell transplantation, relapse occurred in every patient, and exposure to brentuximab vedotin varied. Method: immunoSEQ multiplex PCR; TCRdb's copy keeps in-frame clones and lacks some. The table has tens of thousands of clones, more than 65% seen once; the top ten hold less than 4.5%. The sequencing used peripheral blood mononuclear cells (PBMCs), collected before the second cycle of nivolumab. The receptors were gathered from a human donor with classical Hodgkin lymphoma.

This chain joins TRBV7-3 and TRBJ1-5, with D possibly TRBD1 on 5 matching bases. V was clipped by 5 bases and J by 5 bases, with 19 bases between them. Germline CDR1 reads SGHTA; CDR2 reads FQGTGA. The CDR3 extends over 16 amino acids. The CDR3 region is CASSPGGGNGDQPQHF. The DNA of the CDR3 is TGTGCCAGCAGCCCTGGCGGGGGGAACGGAGATCAGCCCCAGCATTTT.

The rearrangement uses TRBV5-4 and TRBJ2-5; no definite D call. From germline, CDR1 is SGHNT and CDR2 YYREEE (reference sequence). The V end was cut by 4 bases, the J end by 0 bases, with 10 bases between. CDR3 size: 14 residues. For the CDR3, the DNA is TGTGCCAGCAGCCGTAGAGGAGACCAAGAGACCCAGTACTTC. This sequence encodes CASSRRGDQETQYF.

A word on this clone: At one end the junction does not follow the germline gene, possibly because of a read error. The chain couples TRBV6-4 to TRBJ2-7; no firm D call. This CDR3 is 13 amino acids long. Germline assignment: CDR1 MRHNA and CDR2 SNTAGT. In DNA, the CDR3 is TGTGCCAGGAGTGTCCCGAGAACTTACGAGCAGTACTTC. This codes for CARSVPRTYEQYF.

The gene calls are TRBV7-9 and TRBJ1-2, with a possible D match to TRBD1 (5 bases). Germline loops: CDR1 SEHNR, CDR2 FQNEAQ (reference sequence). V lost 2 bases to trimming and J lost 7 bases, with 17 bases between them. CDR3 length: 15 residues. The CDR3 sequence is CASSLTAATGRGYTF. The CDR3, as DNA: TGTGCCAGCAGCTTAACTGCAGCAACAGGACGTGGCTACACCTTC.

The CDR3 DNA follows: TGTGCCAGCAGGCCGTGGGGGGGCAATCAGCCCCAGCATTTT. Protein product: CASRPWGGNQPQHF. The chain is built from TRBV27 and TRBJ1-5; maybe TRBD1 (5 bases). The V gene's germline CDR1 is MNHEY and CDR2 SMNVEV (reference sequence). The CDR3 runs to 14 residues. V was pared by 6 bases and J by 2 bases, with 11 bases between.

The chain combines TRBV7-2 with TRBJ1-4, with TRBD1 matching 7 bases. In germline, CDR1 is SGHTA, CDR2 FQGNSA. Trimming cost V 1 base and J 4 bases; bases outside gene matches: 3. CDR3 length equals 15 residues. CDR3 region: CASSLGGGLNEKLFF. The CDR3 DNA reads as TGTGCCAGCAGCTTAGGAGGGGGCCTTAATGAAAAACTGTTTTTT.

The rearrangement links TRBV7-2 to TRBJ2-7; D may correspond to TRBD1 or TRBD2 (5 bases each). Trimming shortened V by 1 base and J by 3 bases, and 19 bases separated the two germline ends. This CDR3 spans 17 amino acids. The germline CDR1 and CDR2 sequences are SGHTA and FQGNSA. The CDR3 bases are TGTGCCAGCAGCTTAGAAAACCCGGGACGGCTGAACTACGAGCAGTACTTC. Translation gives CASSLENPGRLNYEQYF.

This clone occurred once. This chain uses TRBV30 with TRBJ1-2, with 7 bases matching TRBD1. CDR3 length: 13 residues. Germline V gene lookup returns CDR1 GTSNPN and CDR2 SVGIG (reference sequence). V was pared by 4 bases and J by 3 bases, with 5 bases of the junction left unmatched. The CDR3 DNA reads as TGTGCCTGGAAGTGGGACAGCTACTATGGCTACACCTTC. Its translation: CAWKWDSYYGYTF.